These 29 T cell receptor beta chains were all obtained from the same sample, sequenced in a study of tumor-infiltrating lymphocytes in glioblastoma multiforme. Multiple V-beta primers and a C-beta primer amplified TCRB from RNA. MiXCR, applied by TCRdb to the multiplex PCR reads, yields one record per CDR3 protein. The sample consists of 7,500 to 10,000 distinct CDR3 sequences, about 67% of them appearing once. Sequences were obtained from brain tumor tissue. The source is a male donor with glioblastoma.

The chain employs TRBV5-6 and TRBJ2-1, with 9 bases fitting TRBD2. The junction had 13 bases not matched to a gene; V was cut back by 5 bases and J by 7 bases. CDR1 and CDR2 (germline): SGHDT, YYEEEE. This CDR3 region has 16 residues. CDR3 bases: TGTGCCAGCAGTGATAATGGGCGGGGGGGTTTAAATGAGCAGTTCTTC. Its translation is CASSDNGRGGLNEQFF.

This clonotype was seen a single time. J is TRBJ1-6 and V is TRBV11-2; no clear D. CDR3 length equals 16 residues. CDR1 SGHAT and CDR2 FQNNGV come from the germline V gene. V lost 3 bases and J 9 bases, leaving 18 bases between the germline ends. The CDR3 DNA reads TGTGCCAGCAGCTTCCGTATTACCATTGAGAGTTCACCCCTCCACTTT. Its translation is CASSFRITIESSPLHF.

This clonotype is labeled as medium-sized. The chain couples TRBV10-3 to TRBJ2-3; D ambiguous. CDR3 size: 16 residues. With 0 bases removed from V and 3 bases from J, the gap between germline ends came to 13 bases. CDR1 and CDR2 from the germline V gene are ENHRY and SYGVKD. The CDR3: CAISESGQVGTDTQYF. The CDR3 nucleotides are TGTGCCATCAGTGAGTCGGGTCAAGTCGGGACAGATACGCAGTATTTT.

The chain combines TRBV11-2 with TRBJ2-1; 10 positions match TRBD2. Germline V gene lookup returns CDR1 SGHAT and CDR2 FQNNGV. There are 15 residues in the CDR3. The V gene end was trimmed by 5 bases and the J gene end by 7 bases; junction bases not matched to a gene: 8. The CDR3 coding sequence is TGTGCCAGCAGCCCACTTACAGCGGGAGGGAATGAGCAGTTCTTC. It yields the protein CASSPLTAGGNEQFF.

The chain has TRBV6-6 and TRBJ1-5; 9 positions agree with TRBD1. This CDR3 contains 15 residues. The germline V gene has CDR1 MNHNY and CDR2 SVGAGI (reference sequence). The J segment lost 6 bases and the V segment lost 3 bases, leaving 6 bases of the junction unmatched. CDR3 loop: CASSYRTGEGQPQHF. In nucleotides, the CDR3 is TGTGCCAGCAGTTATAGGACAGGGGAAGGTCAGCCCCAGCATTTT.

This sequence joins TRBV11-2 and TRBJ2-7, with TRBD1 matching 7 bases. With 2 bases clipped from V and 5 bases from J, the junction kept 6 bases outside the gene matches. This CDR3 is built from 14 residues. Germline CDR1 and CDR2: SGHAT and FQNNGV. The CDR3 region is CASSLNRGQHEQYF. The DNA of the CDR3 is TGTGCCAGCAGCTTAAACAGGGGTCAACACGAGCAGTACTTC.

This clonotype was detected only a few times. The V gene is TRBV11-3, the J gene TRBJ2-5, with TRBD2 matching over 7 bases. The J segment lost 4 bases and the V segment lost 5 bases, leaving 7 bases of the junction unmatched. The CDR3 has 14 amino acids. Germline assignment: CDR1 SGHNT and CDR2 YENEEA. The CDR3 coding sequence is TGTGCCAGCAGCCGCGGGAGTGCCTCAGAGACCCAGTACTTC. Protein sequence: CASSRGSASETQYF.

This clonotype was counted a single time. Sequence at one end of the junction differs from germline and may be a read error. This sequence joins TRBV11-1 and TRBJ2-7; the match to TRBD2 covers 7 bases. CDR3 length: 13 residues. Germline loops: CDR1 SGHAT, CDR2 FQDESV (reference sequence). Here the CDR3 reads CAISPPGLEEQYF. CDR3 coding DNA: TGTGCCATCAGCCCCCCAGGACTAGAGGAGCAGTACTTC.

This clonotype was detected only once. The rearrangement joins TRBV6-2 or TRBV6-3 to TRBJ2-6, with TRBD2 identical over 8 bases. This CDR3 region has 17 residues. Trimming at V came to 5 bases and at J to 5 bases, leaving 11 bases not matched to a gene. Germline CDR1 and CDR2: MNHEY and SVGEGT. The CDR3 nucleotides read TGTGCCAGCAGTAAGGCGGGAGGCCTCGTTTGGGCCAACGTCCTGACTTTC. Amino acid sequence: CASSKAGGLVWANVLTF.

This clonotype was counted only a few times. The junction does not match germline at one end; this may be a read error. This chain joins TRBV20-1 and TRBJ2-7, with TRBD2 matching 7 bases. This CDR3 comprises 14 residues. Germline values: CDR1 DFQATT, CDR2 SNEGSKA (reference sequence). The CDR3 DNA sequence: TGCAGAGCTAGCGGACGCTCAACCTCCTACGAGCAGTACTTC. Translation gives CRASGRSTSYEQYF.

This sequence joins TRBV20-1 and TRBJ1-1, with 8 bases that match TRBD1. Germline values: CDR1 DFQATT, CDR2 SNEGSKA (reference sequence). V lost 3 bases, J lost 0 bases, and 6 bases stayed unmatched. The CDR3 runs 15 residues. Here the CDR3 reads CSASTGQEMNTEAFF. CDR3 nucleotides: TGCAGTGCTAGTACGGGACAGGAAATGAACACTGAAGCTTTCTTT.

In regard to this clonotype: One end of the junction fails to match germline, which may point to a read error. The chain uses TRBV12-3 or TRBV12-4 and TRBJ2-3, with 7 bases matching TRBD2. The CDR3 has 17 residues. The CDR3 nucleotides read TGTGCCAACAGTTCCACCCGGGACTACCCGCGCGCAGATACGCAGTATTTT. This gives the protein CANSSTRDYPRADTQYF.

Of note for this clonotype: One junction end does not reproduce the germline sequence, and a read error may be involved. The chain joins TRBV12-3 or TRBV12-4 to TRBJ2-2; D may correspond to TRBD1 or TRBD2 (5 bases each). This CDR3 region has 14 residues. DNA of the CDR3: TGTGCCAGTAGCCGCCGATCAAGGGACGGGGAGCTGTTTTTC. Translated, it gives CASSRRSRDGELFF.

This clonotype was observed at least ten times. V usage is TRBV6-6 and J usage is TRBJ2-7, with D perhaps TRBD1 (5 bases). Trimming took 2 bases from V and 3 from J, leaving 8 bases between them. CDR1 is MNHNY, CDR2 SVGAGI, per germline (reference sequence). The CDR3 extends over 13 amino acids. The CDR3 loop reads CASSYPQGYEQYF. CDR3 DNA: TGTGCCAGCAGTTACCCCCAGGGCTACGAGCAGTACTTC.

Concerning this clonotype: Germline and junction disagree at one end, which may indicate a read error. CDR3 amino acids: CVSSLDGVGLLYNEQFF. CDR3 nucleotide sequence: TGTGTCAGCAGCTTAGACGGGGTGGGACTGCTGTACAATGAGCAGTTCTTC. V is TRBV11-2 and J is TRBJ2-1; maybe TRBD2 (6 bases). Germline-derived CDR1 and CDR2 are SGHAT and FQNNGV. This CDR3 comprises 17 residues.

Note on this clonotype: A much larger clone differs from this one at a single base, so this may be a read error. The chain combines TRBV28 with TRBJ1-3; D unclear. Germline V gene data show CDR1 as MDHEN and CDR2 as SYDVKM. V dropped 10 bases and J dropped 0 bases, with 10 bases sitting between them. The CDR3 length is 13 residues. The CDR3: CANTAFSGNTIYF. The CDR3 DNA follows: TGTGCCAACACGGCTTTCTCTGGAAACACCATATATTTT.

Notes on this clonotype: An end of the junction differs from the germline gene, which may be a read error. This rearrangement joins TRBV10-3 to TRBJ2-7; D gene ambiguous. This CDR3 is built from 13 residues. Looked up from germline, CDR1 is ENHRY and CDR2 is SYGVKD. The CDR3 here is CATSVNNSYEQYF. In DNA form, the CDR3 reads TGTGCCACCAGTGTGAACAACAGCTACGAGCAGTACTTC.

Points on this clonotype: Since the CDR3 does not end with the conserved phenylalanine or tryptophan, this likely comes from a read error. The chain employs TRBV4-1 and TRBJ1-5; D not resolved. This CDR3 comprises 13 residues. Germline CDR1 is MGHRA and CDR2 is YSYEKL. CDR3 nucleotide sequence: TGTGCCAGCAGCCAAGAGCGAGATCAGCCCCAGCATTTG. Encoded protein: CASSQERDQPQHL.

The gene calls are TRBV6-2 or TRBV6-3 and TRBJ2-5; D possibly matches TRBD1 or TRBD2 (5 bases each). The V gene's germline CDR1 is MNHEY and CDR2 SVGEGT. Trimming pared 4 bases from V and 2 bases from J, leaving 11 bases between. The CDR3 loop spans 14 amino acids. This CDR3 is CASSSRDVQETQYF. In DNA, the CDR3 is TGTGCCAGCAGTTCGAGGGACGTACAAGAGACCCAGTACTTC.

Points on this clonotype: This may be a read error: a much more frequent sequence differs by one nucleotide. The CDR3 spells CVSSSSAGVADTQYF. Here the CDR3 DNA reads TGTGTCAGCAGTTCCTCAGCGGGAGTCGCCGATACGCAGTATTTT. This sequence joins TRBV6-5 and TRBJ2-3; TRBD2 agrees at 8 bases. Per the germline V gene, CDR1 is MNHEY and CDR2 is SVGAGI. The CDR3 spans 15 residues.

This clonotype has only a few counts. The chain combines TRBV6-1 with TRBJ2-1; perhaps TRBD2 as D (6 bases). CDR3 length: 12 amino acids. CDR1 is MNHNS and CDR2 is SASEGT in the germline V gene. The V end lost 11 bases, the J end lost 0 bases, and 8 bases lay between the germline ends. CDR3 DNA: TGTGCCGTCGGGAGCTCCTACAATGAGCAGTTCTTC. Residues: CAVGSSYNEQFF.

This clonotype was counted a few times. The junction and the germline gene differ at one end; a read error may be behind it. V gene TRBV29-1 combines with J gene TRBJ2-7; D gene uncertain. This CDR3 has 15 residues. Germline V gene data show CDR1 as SQVTM and CDR2 as ANQGSEA. The CDR3 bases are TGCGGCGTACTGGGTGGGGTATTGGCCTCCTACGAGCAGTACTTC. This translates into CGVLGGVLASYEQYF.

With respect to this clonotype: Because the CDR3 is missing its conserved closing phenylalanine or tryptophan, this is likely a read error. The chain links TRBV29-1 to TRBJ2-7; D call uncertain. The length of the CDR3 is 13 residues. Germline CDR1 and CDR2: SQVTM and ANQGSEA. CDR3 protein: CSVQTSDSYEQYL. CDR3 bases: TGCAGTGTCCAAACCAGCGACTCCTACGAGCAGTACCTC.

The chain is built from TRBV9 and TRBJ2-1; 12 bases agree with TRBD2. Germline lookup yields CDR1 SGDLS and CDR2 YYNGEE. Trimming took 4 bases from V and 7 from J; bases not matched to a gene: 9. There are 16 residues in the CDR3. CDR3: CASSSRTSGTKNEQFF. CDR3 coding DNA: TGTGCCAGCAGCTCCCGGACTAGCGGGACTAAAAATGAGCAGTTCTTC.

The J gene is TRBJ2-5, the V gene TRBV12-3 or TRBV12-4, with D possibly being TRBD2 (5 bases). CDR3 length: 13 residues. Between the trimmed V and J ends, which lost 5 bases and 2 bases, there was a span of 9 bases. The CDR3 region is CASSNEGQETQYF. CDR3 DNA: TGTGCCAGCAGTAATGAGGGACAAGAGACCCAGTACTTC.

Notes on this clonotype: One end of the junction is discordant with germline, which a read error may explain. This chain links TRBV29-1 with TRBJ2-1; 9 bases fit TRBD2. This CDR3 has 14 amino acids. The germline V gene encodes CDR1 SQVTM and CDR2 ANQGSEA. CDR3 DNA sequence: TGCAGCGTGGGGGGGCGGCGGGGGGGCAATGAGAAGTTCTTT. Translating it yields CSVGGRRGGNEKFF.

As to this clonotype: Sequence at one end of the junction differs from germline and may be a read error. V gene TRBV11-2 combines with J gene TRBJ2-3, with TRBD2 matching 7 bases. Looked up from germline, CDR1 is SGHAT and CDR2 is FQNNGV. The CDR3 is 14 amino acids. CDR3 sequence: CASSLLGGEDAQYF. The CDR3 nucleotides read TGTGCCAGCAGCTTACTGGGGGGGGAAGATGCGCAGTATTTT.

This chain joins TRBV6-5 and TRBJ2-3; D remains ambiguous. CDR3 length: 11 amino acids. Germline CDR1 MNHEY, CDR2 SVGAGI. Trimming shortened V by 7 bases and J by 6 bases, and 8 bases separated the two germline ends. CDR3 sequence reads: CASTYGDTQYF. For the CDR3, the DNA is TGTGCCAGCACCTACGGGGATACGCAGTATTTT.

V is TRBV10-3 and J is TRBJ2-7; D call uncertain. V was shortened by 0 bases and J by 3 bases, with 12 bases between the two germline ends. Per germline, CDR1 ENHRY and CDR2 SYGVKD. This CDR3 is built from 15 residues. CDR3 amino acids: CAISESHAASYEQYF. The CDR3 region has the DNA TGTGCCATCAGTGAGTCCCACGCTGCAAGCTACGAGCAGTACTTC.